This TCR beta chain was found in a study of blood T cell repertoires in COVID-19. Study at large: Sample material is recorded as cDNA or gDNA derived from T cells, B-cell-depleted T cells, or PBMCs.

In the study's own analysis: Amplification from reference gene primers served as the basis for estimated nucleated cell counts. Generated by immunoSEQ multiplex PCR, the TCRdb table keeps only in-frame clones and is missing some. V and J calls and clone size are those listed in that table; D and trimming were worked out from the DNA. The sample comprises 270,000 or so clones, under 90% of which are singletons, and approximately 9% rests with the top ten. The sequencing input was peripheral blood. The sequence was collected from a human donor in a cohort sampled during active COVID-19.

The CDR3 DNA reads as TGCGCCAGCAGCCAAGAATCGGGACACCAGGACAAACTGTTTTTT. It specifies CASSQESGHQDKLFF. V is TRBV4-1 and J is TRBJ1-4; a possible D gene is TRBD1 (6 bases). This CDR3 contains 15 residues. Trimming removed 0 bases from V and 11 bases from J, with 16 bases in between. Germline V lookup: CDR1 MGHRA, CDR2 YSYEKL.